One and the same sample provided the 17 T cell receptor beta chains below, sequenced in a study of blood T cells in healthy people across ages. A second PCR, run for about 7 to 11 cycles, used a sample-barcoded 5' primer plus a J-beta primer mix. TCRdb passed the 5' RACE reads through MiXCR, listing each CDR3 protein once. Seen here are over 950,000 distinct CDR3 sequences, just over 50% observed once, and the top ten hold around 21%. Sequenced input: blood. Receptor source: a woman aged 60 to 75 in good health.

The CDR3 nucleotides are TGTGCCAGCAGTACCTGGCGGGGGCGGAGTGAGACCCAGTACTTC. Translation gives CASSTWRGRSETQYF. The chain employs TRBV27 and TRBJ2-5, with D possibly being TRBD2 (7 bases). The CDR3 consists of 15 residues. The V end was cut by 5 bases, the J end by 5 bases, with 18 bases between. Germline V gene data show CDR1 as MNHEY and CDR2 as SMNVEV (reference sequence).

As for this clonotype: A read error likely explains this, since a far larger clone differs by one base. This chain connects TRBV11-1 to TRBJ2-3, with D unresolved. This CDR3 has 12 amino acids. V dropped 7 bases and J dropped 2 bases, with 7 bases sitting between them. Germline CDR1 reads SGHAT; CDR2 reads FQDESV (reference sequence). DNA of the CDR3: TGTGCCAGCAACCCCTACACAGATACGCAGTATTTT. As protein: CASNPYTDTQYF.

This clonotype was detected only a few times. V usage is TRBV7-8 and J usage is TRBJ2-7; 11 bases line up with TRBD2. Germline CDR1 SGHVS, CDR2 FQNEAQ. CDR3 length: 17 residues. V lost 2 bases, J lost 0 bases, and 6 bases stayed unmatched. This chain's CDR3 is CASSLPRGLAVSYEQYF. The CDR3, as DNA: TGTGCCAGCAGCTTACCCCGGGGACTAGCGGTCTCCTACGAGCAGTACTTC.

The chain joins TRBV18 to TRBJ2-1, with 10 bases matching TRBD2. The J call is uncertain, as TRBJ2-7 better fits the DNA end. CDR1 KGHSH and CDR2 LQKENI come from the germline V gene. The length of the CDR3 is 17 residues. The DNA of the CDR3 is TGTGCCAGCTCACCACTGATGGGACTAGCGAAATACAATGAGCAGTACTTC. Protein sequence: CASSPLMGLAKYNEQYF.

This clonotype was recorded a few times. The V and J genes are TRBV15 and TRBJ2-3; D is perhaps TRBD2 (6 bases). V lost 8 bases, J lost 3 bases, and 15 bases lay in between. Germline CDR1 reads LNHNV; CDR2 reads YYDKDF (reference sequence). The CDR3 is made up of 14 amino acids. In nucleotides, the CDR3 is TGTGCCACCTCTTTGGGCGGGACTACAGATACGCAGTATTTT. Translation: CATSLGGTTDTQYF.

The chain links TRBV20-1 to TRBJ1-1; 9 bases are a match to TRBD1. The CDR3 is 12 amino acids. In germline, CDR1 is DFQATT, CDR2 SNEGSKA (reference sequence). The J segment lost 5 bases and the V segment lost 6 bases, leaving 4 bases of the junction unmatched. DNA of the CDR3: TGCAGTGCGACAGGGGGTTTGACTGAAGCTTTCTTT. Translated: CSATGGLTEAFF.

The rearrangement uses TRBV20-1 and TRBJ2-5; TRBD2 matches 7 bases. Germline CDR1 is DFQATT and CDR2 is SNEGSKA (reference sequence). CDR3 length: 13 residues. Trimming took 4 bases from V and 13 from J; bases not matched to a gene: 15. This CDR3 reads CSAIGTTTRDLYF. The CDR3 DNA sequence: TGCAGTGCTATCGGGACTACCACCCGCGATCTGTACTTC.

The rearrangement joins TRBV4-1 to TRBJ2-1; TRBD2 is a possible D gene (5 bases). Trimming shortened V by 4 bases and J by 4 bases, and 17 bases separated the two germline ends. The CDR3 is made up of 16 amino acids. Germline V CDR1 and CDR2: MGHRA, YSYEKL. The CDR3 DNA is TGCGCCAGCAGCCGTCAACCCCGGACTGGATACAATGAGCAGTTCTTC. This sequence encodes CASSRQPRTGYNEQFF.

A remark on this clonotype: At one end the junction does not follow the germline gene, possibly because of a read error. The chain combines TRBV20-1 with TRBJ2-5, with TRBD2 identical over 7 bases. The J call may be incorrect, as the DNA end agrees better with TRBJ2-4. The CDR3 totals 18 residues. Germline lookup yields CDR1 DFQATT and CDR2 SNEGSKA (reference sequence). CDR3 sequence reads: CSALLAMGLAAFKSIQYF. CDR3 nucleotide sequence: TGCAGTGCTCTTCTAGCAATGGGCCTAGCGGCTTTCAAAAGCATTCAGTACTTC.

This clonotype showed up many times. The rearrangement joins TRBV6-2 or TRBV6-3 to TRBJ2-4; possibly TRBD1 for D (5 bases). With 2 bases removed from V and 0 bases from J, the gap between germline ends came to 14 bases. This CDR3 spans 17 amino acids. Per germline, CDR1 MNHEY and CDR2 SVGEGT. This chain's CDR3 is CASSYHLDNLAKNIQYF. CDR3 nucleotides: TGTGCCAGCAGTTACCATTTGGACAATCTAGCCAAAAACATTCAGTACTTC.

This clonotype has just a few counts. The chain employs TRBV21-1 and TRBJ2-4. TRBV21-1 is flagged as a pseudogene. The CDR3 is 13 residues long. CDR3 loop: CASNLSDTFTQYF. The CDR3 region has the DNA TGTGCCAGCAACCTTTCTGACACATTCACTCAGTACTTC.

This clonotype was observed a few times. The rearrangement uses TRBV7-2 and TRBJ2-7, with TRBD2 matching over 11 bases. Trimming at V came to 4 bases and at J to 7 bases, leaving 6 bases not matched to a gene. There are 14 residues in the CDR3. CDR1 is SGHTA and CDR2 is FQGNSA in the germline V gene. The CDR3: CASSSGLADREQYF. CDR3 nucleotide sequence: TGTGCCAGCAGCTCGGGACTAGCGGATCGGGAGCAGTACTTC.

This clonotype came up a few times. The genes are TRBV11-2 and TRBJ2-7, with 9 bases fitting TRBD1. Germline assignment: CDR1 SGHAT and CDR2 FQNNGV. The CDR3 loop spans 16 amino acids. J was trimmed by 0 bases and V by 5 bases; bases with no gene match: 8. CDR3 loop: CASSALTGGSSYEQYF. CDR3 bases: TGTGCCAGCAGCGCTTTGACAGGGGGTAGCTCCTACGAGCAGTACTTC.

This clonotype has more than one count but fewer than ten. The CDR3 spells CASSPRDQPQHF. CDR3 in DNA: TGTGCCAGTAGCCCACGGGATCAGCCCCAGCATTTT. This sequence joins TRBV19 and TRBJ1-5; D not certain. Trimming left V 6 bases short and J 5 bases short, with 8 bases between. The CDR3 contains 12 residues. CDR1 is LNHDA and CDR2 is SQIVND in the germline V gene (reference sequence). Variable domain in full (rest from reference TRBV19 and TRBJ1-5): DGGITQSPKYLFRKEGQNVTLSCEQNLNHDAMYWYRQDPGQGLRLIYYSQIVNDFQKGDIAEGYSVSREKKESFPLTVTSAQKNPTAFYLCASSPRDQPQHFGDGTRLSIL.

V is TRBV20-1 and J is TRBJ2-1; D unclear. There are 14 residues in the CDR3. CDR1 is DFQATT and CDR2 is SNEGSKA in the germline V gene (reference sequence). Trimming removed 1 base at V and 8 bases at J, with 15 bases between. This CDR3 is CSARGPIGKDEQFF. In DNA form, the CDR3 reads TGCAGTGCTAGAGGTCCTATAGGAAAGGATGAGCAGTTCTTC.

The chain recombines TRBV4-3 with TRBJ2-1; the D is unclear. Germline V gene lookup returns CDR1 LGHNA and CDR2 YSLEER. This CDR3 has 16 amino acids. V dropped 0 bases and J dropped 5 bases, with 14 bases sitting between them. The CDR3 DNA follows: TGCGCCAGCAGCCAAGATTGGCTTGATGGGGACAATGAGCAGTTCTTC. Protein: CASSQDWLDGDNEQFF.

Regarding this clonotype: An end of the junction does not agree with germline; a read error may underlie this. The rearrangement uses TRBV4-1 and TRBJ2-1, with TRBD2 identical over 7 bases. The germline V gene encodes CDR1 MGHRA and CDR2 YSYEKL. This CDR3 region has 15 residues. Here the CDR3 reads CASSQVSGRYKEQFF. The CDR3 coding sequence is TGCGCCAGCAGCCAAGTTAGCGGGCGTTACAAGGAGCAGTTCTTC.